The rows below give T cell receptor beta chains drawn from one sample of a study of cytomegalovirus exposure and HLA in healthy donors. This table comes from immunoSEQ multiplex PCR, and its TCRdb copy is limited to in-frame clones, with some not included. The sample holds roughly 190,000 clones, roughly four fifths seen once. The sequenced material came from PBMCs. The receptors derive from a woman aged 25 to 39 in good health and CMV-seropositive. The CDR3 runs from the conserved cysteine through the conserved F or W. A D gene is named only where the DNA matches it firmly. Part of the rows lack a size; the others show once, few, many or a class for expanded clones.

D: NA
V: TRBV19
size: NA
J: TRBJ2-7
CDR3: CASSIARGIAYEQYF
DNA: TGTGCCAGTAGTATAGCTCGGGGGATCGCGTACGAGCAGTACTTC

D: NA
V: TRBV4-3
size: few
J: TRBJ2-6
CDR3: CASSQDRSVLTF
DNA: TGCGCCAGCAGCCAAGACCGGAGTGTCCTGACTTTC

D: NA
V: TRBV2
size: NA
J: TRBJ2-5
CDR3: CASKFLGTGSLGETQYF
DNA: TGTGCCAGCAAATTTTTAGGGACCGGGAGTCTAGGAGAGACCCAGTACTTC

D: NA
V: TRBV2
size: NA
J: TRBJ1-1
CDR3: CASSFGLMNTEAFF
DNA: TGTGCCAGCAGTTTTGGACTGATGAACACTGAAGCTTTCTTT

D: NA
V: TRBV4-3
size: NA
J: TRBJ1-6
CDR3: CASSPQGRNNSPLHF
DNA: TGCGCCAGCAGCCCTCAGGGTAGGAATAATTCACCCCTCCACTTT

D: NA
V: TRBV14
size: few
J: TRBJ1-1
CDR3: CASSQVQGAYTEAFF
DNA: TGTGCCAGCAGCCAAGTACAAGGGGCGTACACTGAAGCTTTCTTT

D: TRBD2
V: TRBV7-2
size: NA
J: TRBJ2-1
CDR3: CASSYPQVAGHSLEQFF
DNA: TGTGCCAGCAGCTATCCCCAGGTAGCGGGACATTCGCTTGAGCAGTTCTTC

D: NA
V: TRBV2
size: NA
J: TRBJ2-7
CDR3: CASSQTGYEQYF
DNA: TGTGCCAGCAGTCAGACAGGTTACGAGCAGTACTTC

D: TRBD2
V: TRBV27
size: NA
J: TRBJ2-1
CDR3: CASSFPAGVEQFF
DNA: TGTGCCAGCAGTTTTCCCGCGGGGGTCGAGCAGTTCTTC

D: TRBD2
V: TRBV4-1
size: NA
J: TRBJ2-2
CDR3: CASSLRTSGILGTGELFF
DNA: TGCGCCAGCAGCCTTCGGACTAGCGGGATTCTGGGCACCGGGGAGCTGTTTTTT

D: NA
V: TRBV7-9
size: NA
J: TRBJ1-5
CDR3: CASSLDTGNQPQHF
DNA: TGTGCCAGCAGCTTAGACACAGGCAATCAGCCCCAGCATTTT

D: TRBD2
V: TRBV30
size: NA
J: TRBJ2-1
CDR3: CAWSRGSGGNEQFF
DNA: TGTGCCTGGTCGAGGGGGAGCGGGGGGAATGAGCAGTTCTTC

D: TRBD2
V: TRBV5-1
size: NA
J: TRBJ2-3
CDR3: CASSPRTSGGPDTQYF
DNA: TGCGCCAGCAGCCCGCGGACTAGCGGGGGGCCAGATACGCAGTATTTT

D: NA
V: TRBV10-3
size: NA
J: TRBJ1-3
CDR3: CAIRGSSGNTIYF
DNA: TGTGCCATCAGGGGGAGCTCTGGAAACACCATATATTTT

D: TRBD1
V: TRBV5-8
size: NA
J: TRBJ1-5
CDR3: CASSFRTGAQPQHF
DNA: TGTGCCAGCAGCTTTAGGACAGGGGCTCAGCCCCAGCATTTT

D: NA
V: TRBV5-6
size: NA
J: TRBJ2-7
CDR3: CASSFRGSNEQYF
DNA: TGTGCCAGCAGCTTCCGAGGGTCTAACGAGCAGTACTTC

D: NA
V: TRBV4-3
size: NA
J: TRBJ1-1
CDR3: CASSPRSGAFTEAFF
DNA: TGCGCCAGCAGCCCCCGATCAGGGGCGTTCACTGAAGCTTTCTTT

D: NA
V: TRBV4-3
size: few
J: TRBJ1-3
CDR3: CASSQDPAGTGNTIYF
DNA: TGCGCCAGCAGCCAAGATCCGGCAGGGACTGGAAACACCATATATTTT

D: NA
V: TRBV27
size: once
J: TRBJ2-5
CDR3: CASSFNGETQYF
DNA: TGTGCCAGCAGTTTTAATGGCGAGACCCAGTACTTC

D: NA
V: TRBV9
size: NA
J: TRBJ2-2
CDR3: CASSAFGGKKNTGELFF
DNA: TGTGCCAGCAGCGCCTTCGGAGGGAAGAAGAACACCGGGGAGCTGTTTTTT

D: NA
V: TRBV30
size: NA
J: TRBJ2-3
CDR3: CAWSVKGTDTQYF
DNA: TGTGCCTGGAGTGTAAAGGGGACAGATACGCAGTATTTT

D: TRBD1
V: TRBV5-6
size: NA
J: TRBJ1-2
CDR3: CASSLGTGEGYTF
DNA: TGTGCCAGCAGCCTTGGGACAGGGGAAGGCTACACCTTC

D: NA
V: TRBV30
size: NA
J: TRBJ1-5
CDR3: CAWSVGGRGNQPQHF
DNA: TGTGCCTGGAGTGTAGGCGGCAGAGGCAATCAGCCCCAGCATTTT

D: NA
V: TRBV2
size: NA
J: TRBJ1-3
CDR3: CASSEDSSGNTIYF
DNA: TGTGCCAGCAGTGAAGACAGCTCTGGAAACACCATATATTTT

D: TRBD1
V: TRBV5-1
size: NA
J: TRBJ2-5
CDR3: CASSMGTGTWEQYF
DNA: TGCGCCAGCAGCATGGGGACAGGGACGTGGGAGCAGTACTTC

D: NA
V: TRBV2
size: NA
J: TRBJ1-2
CDR3: CASSEDINYGYTF
DNA: TGTGCCAGCAGTGAGGACATTAACTATGGCTACACCTTC

D: TRBD2
V: TRBV7-2
size: NA
J: TRBJ2-3
CDR3: CASSPLSGSTGAGTQYF
DNA: TGTGCCAGCAGCCCCCTTAGCGGGTCAACCGGGGCCGGTACGCAGTATTTT

D: NA
V: TRBV14
size: NA
J: TRBJ1-1
CDR3: CASSQDYPGEGVEAFF
DNA: TGTGCCAGCAGCCAAGACTATCCAGGGGAAGGGGTTGAAGCTTTCTTT

D: TRBD1
V: TRBV29-1
size: NA
J: TRBJ1-1
CDR3: CSVVSGGYTEAFF
DNA: TGCAGCGTTGTTTCAGGGGGCTACACTGAAGCTTTCTTT

D: TRBD1
V: TRBV5-6
size: NA
J: TRBJ1-2
CDR3: CASSLGQGNGYTF
DNA: TGTGCCAGCAGCTTGGGACAGGGGAATGGCTACACCTTC

D: NA
V: TRBV30
size: NA
J: TRBJ2-1
CDR3: CAWSPLSPDNEQFF
DNA: TGTGCCTGGAGTCCACTATCGCCCGACAATGAGCAGTTCTTC

D: TRBD1
V: TRBV10-3
size: NA
J: TRBJ1-1
CDR3: CAISLTGANTEAFF
DNA: TGTGCCATCAGTTTGACAGGGGCGAACACTGAAGCTTTCTTT

D: NA
V: TRBV9
size: NA
J: TRBJ1-5
CDR3: CASSARGNQPQHF
DNA: TGTGCCAGCAGCGCGAGAGGGAATCAGCCCCAGCATTTT

D: NA
V: TRBV7-2
size: NA
J: TRBJ2-5
CDR3: CASSLGSTGQYF
DNA: TGTGCCAGCAGCTTAGGTAGTACCGGCCAGTACTTC

D: NA
V: TRBV29-1
size: NA
J: TRBJ1-2
CDR3: CSVPMGEGNAYGYTF
DNA: TGCAGCGTTCCCATGGGCGAGGGTAACGCCTATGGCTACACCTTC

D: TRBD1
V: TRBV6-1
size: once
J: TRBJ1-5
CDR3: CASSEGRTGHQPQHF
DNA: TGTGCCAGCAGTGAAGGGCGGACAGGGCATCAGCCCCAGCATTTT

D: TRBD1
V: TRBV7-2
size: NA
J: TRBJ1-5
CDR3: CASSLDRDQPQHF
DNA: TGTGCCAGCAGCTTGGACAGGGATCAGCCCCAGCATTTT

D: NA
V: TRBV4-3
size: few
J: TRBJ1-2
CDR3: CASSQEGAGPGYTF
DNA: TGCGCCAGCAGCCAAGAAGGGGCAGGACCCGGCTACACCTTC

D: TRBD1
V: TRBV10-1
size: NA
J: TRBJ2-3
CDR3: CASSGDRVSDTQYF
DNA: TGCGCCAGCAGTGGGGACAGGGTCTCAGATACGCAGTATTTT

D: NA
V: TRBV30
size: NA
J: TRBJ2-5
CDR3: CACIRPGQGFETQYF
DNA: TGTGCCTGCATCCGACCGGGACAAGGATTCGAGACCCAGTACTTC

D: NA
V: TRBV7-2
size: NA
J: TRBJ1-2
CDR3: CASSLGDSNYGYTF
DNA: TGTGCCAGCAGCTTAGGCGACAGTAACTATGGCTACACCTTC

D: NA
V: TRBV27
size: NA
J: TRBJ2-3
CDR3: CASSFSTDTQYF
DNA: TGTGCCAGCAGTTTCTCCACAGATACGCAGTATTTT

D: TRBD1
V: TRBV2
size: NA
J: TRBJ1-5
CDR3: CASSDDRGYQPQHF
DNA: TGTGCCAGCAGTGATGACAGGGGTTATCAGCCCCAGCATTTT

D: NA
V: TRBV5-1
size: NA
J: TRBJ2-7
CDR3: CASSFDGAEKSSYEQYF
DNA: TGCGCCAGCAGCTTCGATGGGGCGGAGAAAAGCTCCTACGAGCAGTACTTC

D: NA
V: TRBV6-1
size: NA
J: TRBJ1-6
CDR3: CATYRGADSPLHF
DNA: TGTGCCACATACAGAGGAGCGGACTCACCCCTCCACTTT

D: NA
V: TRBV27
size: NA
J: TRBJ1-6
CDR3: CASSASSGALNSPLHF
DNA: TGTGCCAGCAGTGCTTCATCAGGGGCTCTTAATTCACCCCTCCACTTT

D: TRBD2
V: TRBV9
size: NA
J: TRBJ2-3
CDR3: CASRNLAGDTQYF
DNA: TGTGCCAGCAGAAACTTAGCGGGAGATACGCAGTATTTT

D: NA
V: TRBV15
size: once
J: TRBJ1-2
CDR3: CATSRSLGLWIRIGGYTF
DNA: TGTGCCACCAGCAGATCACTCGGACTATGGATAAGGATTGGGGGCTACACCTTC

D: NA
V: TRBV5-1
size: NA
J: TRBJ2-7
CDR3: CASSLGGGLHEQYF
DNA: TGCGCCAGCAGCTTGGGAGGGGGTCTCCACGAGCAGTACTTC

D: NA
V: TRBV19
size: NA
J: TRBJ1-2
CDR3: CASIPGTHNYGYTF
DNA: TGTGCCAGTATTCCGGGAACACATAACTATGGCTACACCTTC

D: NA
V: TRBV11-2
size: NA
J: TRBJ2-1
CDR3: CASSFMRGGGNEQFF
DNA: TGTGCCAGCAGCTTCATGAGGGGGGGCGGAAATGAGCAGTTCTTC

D: TRBD1
V: TRBV2
size: NA
J: TRBJ2-2
CDR3: CASSAQGAGELFF
DNA: TGTGCCAGCAGTGCTCAGGGGGCCGGGGAGCTGTTTTTT

D: NA
V: TRBV27
size: NA
J: TRBJ2-3
CDR3: CASSLFGGIKIDTQYF
DNA: TGTGCCAGCAGTTTATTTGGCGGGATTAAGATTGATACGCAGTATTTT

D: TRBD2
V: TRBV10-2
size: NA
J: TRBJ2-7
CDR3: CASATSGRIHEQYF
DNA: TGCGCCAGCGCTACCAGCGGGAGGATCCACGAGCAGTACTTC

D: TRBD1
V: TRBV30
size: NA
J: TRBJ2-7
CDR3: CAWTRDREQQYF
DNA: TGTGCCTGGACCCGGGACAGGGAGCAGCAGTACTTC

D: NA
V: TRBV7-6
size: NA
J: TRBJ2-5
CDR3: CASSLITRDWAQYF
DNA: TGTGCCAGCAGCTTAATAACTAGGGACTGGGCCCAGTACTTC

D: TRBD2
V: TRBV5-1
size: NA
J: TRBJ2-3
CDR3: CASSTAPGTSGSDTQYF
DNA: TGCGCCAGCAGCACCGCTCCCGGGACTAGCGGGAGTGATACGCAGTATTTT

D: NA
V: TRBV29-1
size: NA
J: TRBJ1-1
CDR3: CSGQQAMNTEAFF
DNA: TGCAGCGGACAACAGGCAATGAACACTGAAGCTTTCTTT

D: TRBD1
V: TRBV5-1
size: NA
J: TRBJ1-2
CDR3: CASSFRTGGGSPYGYTF
DNA: TGCGCCAGCAGCTTTAGGACAGGGGGCGGTTCCCCATATGGCTACACCTTC

D: NA
V: TRBV5-1
size: NA
J: TRBJ2-3
CDR3: CASSIQTTDTQYF
DNA: TGCGCCAGCAGCATACAAACCACCGATACGCAGTATTTT